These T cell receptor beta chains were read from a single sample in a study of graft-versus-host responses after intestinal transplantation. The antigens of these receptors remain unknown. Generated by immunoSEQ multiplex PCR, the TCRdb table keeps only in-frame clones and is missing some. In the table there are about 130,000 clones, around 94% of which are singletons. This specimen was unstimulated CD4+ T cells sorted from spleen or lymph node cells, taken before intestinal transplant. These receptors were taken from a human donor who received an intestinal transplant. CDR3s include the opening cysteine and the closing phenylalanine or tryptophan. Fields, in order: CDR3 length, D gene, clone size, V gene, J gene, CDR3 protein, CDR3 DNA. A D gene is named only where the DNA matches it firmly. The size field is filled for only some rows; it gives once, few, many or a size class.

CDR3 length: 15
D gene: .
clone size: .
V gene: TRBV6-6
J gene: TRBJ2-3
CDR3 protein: CASSYLPYVSDTQYF
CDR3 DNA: TGTGCCAGCAGTTACTTACCTTACGTATCAGATACGCAGTATTTT

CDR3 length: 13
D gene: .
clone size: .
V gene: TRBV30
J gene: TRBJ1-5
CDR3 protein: CAWSDGGDQPQHF
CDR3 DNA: TGTGCCTGGAGTGACGGAGGGGATCAGCCCCAGCATTTT

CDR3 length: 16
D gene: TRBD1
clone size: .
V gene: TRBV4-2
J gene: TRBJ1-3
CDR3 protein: CASSPGQGLSGNTIYF
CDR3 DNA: TGTGCCAGCAGCCCGGGACAGGGGCTCTCTGGAAACACCATATATTTT

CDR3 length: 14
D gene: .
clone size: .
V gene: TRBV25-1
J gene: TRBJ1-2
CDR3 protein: CASSDGQINYGYTF
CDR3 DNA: TGTGCCAGCAGTGATGGCCAGATTAACTATGGCTACACCTTC

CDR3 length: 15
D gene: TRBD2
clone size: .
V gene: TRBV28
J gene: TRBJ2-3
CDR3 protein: CASSLTSGGPDTQYF
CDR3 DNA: TGTGCCAGCAGTTTAACTAGCGGGGGGCCAGATACGCAGTATTTT

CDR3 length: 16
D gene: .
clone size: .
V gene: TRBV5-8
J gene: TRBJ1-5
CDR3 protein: CASSLHMARGNQPQHF
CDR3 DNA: TGTGCCAGCAGCCTCCATATGGCGCGAGGGAATCAGCCCCAGCATTTT

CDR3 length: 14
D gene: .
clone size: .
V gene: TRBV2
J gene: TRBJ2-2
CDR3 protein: CASSDRGNFGELFF
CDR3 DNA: TGTGCCAGCAGTGACAGGGGAAATTTCGGGGAGCTGTTTTTT

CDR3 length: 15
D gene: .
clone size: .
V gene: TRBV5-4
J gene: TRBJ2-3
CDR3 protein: CASSSLALSTDTQYF
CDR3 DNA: TGTGCCAGCAGCTCCCTGGCCCTTAGCACAGATACGCAGTATTTT

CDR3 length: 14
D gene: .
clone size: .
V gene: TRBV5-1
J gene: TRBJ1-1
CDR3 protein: CASSLDIGDTEAFF
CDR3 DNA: TGCGCCAGCAGCTTGGATATAGGGGACACTGAAGCTTTCTTT

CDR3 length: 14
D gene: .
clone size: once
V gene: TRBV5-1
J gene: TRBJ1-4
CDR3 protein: CASSLAASQEKLFF
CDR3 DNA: TGCGCCAGCAGCTTGGCCGCGTCTCAGGAAAAACTGTTTTTT

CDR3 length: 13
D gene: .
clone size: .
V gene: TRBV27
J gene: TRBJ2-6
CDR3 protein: CASRFSGANVLTF
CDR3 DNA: TGTGCCAGCAGGTTCTCTGGGGCCAACGTCCTGACTTTC

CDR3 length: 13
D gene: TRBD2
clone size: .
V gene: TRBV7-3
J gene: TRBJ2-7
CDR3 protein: CASSPSGGAEQYF
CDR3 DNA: TGTGCCAGCAGCCCTAGCGGGGGGGCCGAGCAGTACTTC

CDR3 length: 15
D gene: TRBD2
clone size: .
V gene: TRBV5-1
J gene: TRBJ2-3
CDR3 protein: CASSFQRGSTDTQYF
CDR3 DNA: TGCGCCAGCAGCTTCCAGCGGGGCAGCACAGATACGCAGTATTTT

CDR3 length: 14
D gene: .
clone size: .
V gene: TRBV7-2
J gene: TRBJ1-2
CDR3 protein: CASSKGGTEYGYTF
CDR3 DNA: TGTGCCAGCAGCAAAGGAGGGACTGAGTATGGCTACACCTTC

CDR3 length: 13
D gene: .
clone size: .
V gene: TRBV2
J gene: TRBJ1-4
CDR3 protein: CAGGGQPNEKLFF
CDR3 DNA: TGTGCCGGGGGGGGGCAGCCCAATGAAAAACTGTTTTTT

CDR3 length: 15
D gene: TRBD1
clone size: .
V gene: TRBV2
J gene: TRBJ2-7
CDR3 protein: CASGATGTEPLQQYF
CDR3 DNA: TGTGCCAGCGGAGCAACCGGGACAGAACCACTCCAGCAGTACTTC

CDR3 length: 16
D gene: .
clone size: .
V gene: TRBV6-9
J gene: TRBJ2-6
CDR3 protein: CASSHRRQSRANVLTF
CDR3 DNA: TGTGCCAGCAGTCACCGACGACAAAGTCGGGCCAACGTCCTGACTTTC

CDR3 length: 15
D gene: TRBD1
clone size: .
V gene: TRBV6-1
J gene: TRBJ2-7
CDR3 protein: CASRDSGTVSYEQYF
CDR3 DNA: TGTGCCAGCAGGGACTCCGGGACAGTCTCCTACGAGCAGTACTTC

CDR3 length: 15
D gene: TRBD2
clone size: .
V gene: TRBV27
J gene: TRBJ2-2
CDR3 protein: CASSLSGGFTGELFF
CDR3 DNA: TGTGCCAGCAGTTTAAGCGGGGGGTTCACCGGGGAGCTGTTTTTT

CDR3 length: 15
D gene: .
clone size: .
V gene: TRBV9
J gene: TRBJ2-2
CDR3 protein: CASSESQGATGELFF
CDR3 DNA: TGTGCCAGCAGCGAGAGTCAGGGCGCCACCGGGGAGCTGTTTTTT

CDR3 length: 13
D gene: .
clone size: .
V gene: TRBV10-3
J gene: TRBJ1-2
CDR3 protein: CAISEPGRDGYTF
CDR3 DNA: TGTGCCATCAGCGAACCCGGGAGGGACGGCTACACCTTC

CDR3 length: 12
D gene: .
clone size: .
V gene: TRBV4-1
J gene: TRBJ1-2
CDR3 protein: CASSGWTDGYTF
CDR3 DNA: TGCGCCAGCAGCGGTTGGACAGACGGCTACACCTTC

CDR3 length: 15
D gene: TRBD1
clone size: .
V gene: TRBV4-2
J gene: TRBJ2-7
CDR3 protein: CASSQTGQGAYEQYF
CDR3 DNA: TGTGCCAGCAGCCAAACGGGACAGGGGGCTTACGAGCAGTACTTC

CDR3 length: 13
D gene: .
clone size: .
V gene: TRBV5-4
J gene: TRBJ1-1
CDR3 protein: CASSLDSNTEAFF
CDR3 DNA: TGTGCCAGCAGCTTGGATTCGAACACTGAAGCTTTCTTT

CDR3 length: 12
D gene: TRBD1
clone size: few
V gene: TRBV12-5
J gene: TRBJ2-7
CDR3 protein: CASGSTGDEQYF
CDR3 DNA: TGTGCTAGTGGTTCCACAGGGGATGAGCAGTACTTC

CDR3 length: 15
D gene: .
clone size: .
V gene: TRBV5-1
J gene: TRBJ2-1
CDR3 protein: CASSFQGGLGDEQFF
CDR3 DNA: TGCGCCAGCAGCTTCCAGGGGGGCCTTGGAGATGAGCAGTTCTTC

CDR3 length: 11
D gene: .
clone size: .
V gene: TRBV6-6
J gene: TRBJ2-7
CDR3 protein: CATGTLVEQYF
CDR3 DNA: TGTGCCACAGGGACGCTTGTAGAGCAGTACTTC

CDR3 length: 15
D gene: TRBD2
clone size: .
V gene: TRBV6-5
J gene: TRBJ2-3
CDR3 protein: CASRTSGAITDTQYF
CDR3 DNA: TGTGCCAGCAGAACGAGCGGGGCGATTACAGATACGCAGTATTTT

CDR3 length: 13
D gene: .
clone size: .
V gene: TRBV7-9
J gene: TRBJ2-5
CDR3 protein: CASSSRDQETQYF
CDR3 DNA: TGTGCCAGCAGCTCCCGGGACCAAGAGACCCAGTACTTC

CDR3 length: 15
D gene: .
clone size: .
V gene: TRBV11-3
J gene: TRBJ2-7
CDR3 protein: CASSRTDIKTYEQYF
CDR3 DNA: TGTGCCAGCAGCCGAACCGACATTAAAACCTACGAGCAGTACTTC

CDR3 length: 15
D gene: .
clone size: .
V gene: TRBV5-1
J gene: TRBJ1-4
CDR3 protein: CASSLGGNTNEKLFF
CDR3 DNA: TGCGCCAGCAGCTTGGGGGGAAATACTAATGAAAAACTGTTTTTT

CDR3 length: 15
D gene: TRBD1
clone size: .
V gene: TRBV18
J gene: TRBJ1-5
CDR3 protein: CASSPQGAGNQPQHF
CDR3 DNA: TGTGCCAGCTCTCCACAGGGGGCGGGCAATCAGCCCCAGCATTTT

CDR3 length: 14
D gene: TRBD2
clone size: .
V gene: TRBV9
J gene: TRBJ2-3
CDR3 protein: CASSVDWGEGTQYF
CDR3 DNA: TGTGCCAGCAGCGTAGACTGGGGGGAGGGTACGCAGTATTTT

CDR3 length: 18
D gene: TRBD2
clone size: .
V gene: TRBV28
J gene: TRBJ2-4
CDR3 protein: CASSLSSLAVLAKNIQYF
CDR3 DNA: TGTGCCAGCAGTTTGAGCAGTCTAGCGGTCCTAGCCAAAAACATTCAGTACTTC

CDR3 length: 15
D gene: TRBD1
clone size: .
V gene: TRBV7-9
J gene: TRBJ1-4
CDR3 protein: CASSPEDRGLGKLFF
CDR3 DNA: TGTGCCAGCAGCCCCGAGGACAGGGGGTTAGGAAAACTGTTTTTT

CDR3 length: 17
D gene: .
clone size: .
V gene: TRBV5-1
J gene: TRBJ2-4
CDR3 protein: CASSLAFGGGSGNIQYF
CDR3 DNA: TGCGCCAGCAGCTTGGCGTTTGGCGGGGGCTCGGGAAACATTCAGTACTTC

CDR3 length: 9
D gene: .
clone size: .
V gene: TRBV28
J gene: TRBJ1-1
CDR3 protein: CATGGAAFF
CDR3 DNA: TGTGCCACGGGCGGTGCGGCTTTCTTT

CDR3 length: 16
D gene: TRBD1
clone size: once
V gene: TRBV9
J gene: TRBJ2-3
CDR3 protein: CASNEGAVGDTDTQYF
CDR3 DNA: TGTGCCAGCAATGAGGGGGCGGTGGGAGACACAGATACGCAGTATTTT

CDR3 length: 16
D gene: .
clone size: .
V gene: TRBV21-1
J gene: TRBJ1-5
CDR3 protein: CASSGDREPCNQPQHF
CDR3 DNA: TGTGCCAGCAGCGGGGACAGGGAACCCTGCAATCAGCCCCAGCATTTT

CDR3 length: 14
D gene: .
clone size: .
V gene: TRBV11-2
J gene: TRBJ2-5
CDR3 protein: CASSLNSWGETQYF
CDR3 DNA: TGTGCCAGCAGCTTAAACAGTTGGGGAGAGACCCAGTACTTC